This passage covers 17 T cell receptor beta chains from one sample sequenced in a study of cytomegalovirus exposure and HLA in healthy donors. 60 Vbeta and 13 Jbeta primers were used in PCR. The method was immunoSEQ multiplex PCR; TCRdb's version includes in-frame clones alone and lacks a portion of them. Of 120,000 to 150,000 clones listed, 77% are singletons. Sequences were obtained from PBMCs. The receptors here all came from a female donor in good health and CMV-seronegative.

In nucleotides, the CDR3 is TGTGCCAGCAGCCCCCAAACCCCAGCCGGGACACGGCCCTACGAGCAGTACTTC. It is translated as CASSPQTPAGTRPYEQYF. This sequence joins TRBV9 and TRBJ2-7; TRBD1 might be the D (6 bases). This CDR3 region has 18 residues. Trimming took 4 bases from V and 2 from J, leaving 25 bases between them. Per the germline V gene, CDR1 is SGDLS and CDR2 is YYNGEE.

This clone was observed a few times. The rearrangement links TRBV2 to TRBJ2-1; unclear D gene. Trimming left V 4 bases short and J 6 bases short, with 13 bases between. The CDR3 sequence is 14 residues long. The germline V gene encodes CDR1 SNHLY and CDR2 FYNNEI. CDR3 nucleotide sequence: TGTGCCAGCAGTGTTCAGGTTACACTCAATGAGCAGTTCTTC. Translated: CASSVQVTLNEQFF.

This chain links TRBV27 with TRBJ2-7; 9 bases agree with TRBD1. The V gene end was trimmed by 5 bases and the J gene end by 5 bases; junction bases not matched to a gene: 10. The CDR3 covers 15 residues. The germline gives CDR1 MNHEY, CDR2 SMNVEV (reference sequence). The CDR3 DNA reads as TGTGCCAGCAGTCTCGTCTGGGACAGGGAGGACGAGCAGTACTTC. Translated, it gives CASSLVWDREDEQYF.

This chain joins TRBV14 and TRBJ2-7, with D perhaps TRBD1 (6 bases). Trimming took 6 bases from V and 3 from J, leaving 24 bases between them. This CDR3 has 17 amino acids. Germline CDR1 reads SGHDN; CDR2 reads FVKESK. CDR3 in DNA: TGTGCCAGCAGTCAAAAACAGGGTACTGGGTTTTTCTACGAGCAGTACTTC. This encodes CASSQKQGTGFFYEQYF.

This clone was found once. The chain is built from TRBV5-4 and TRBJ2-5; 9 bases match TRBD2. V shed 4 bases and J 5 bases; nucleotides not matched to a gene: 6. Germline V CDR1 and CDR2: SGHNT, YYREEE (reference sequence). There are 14 residues in the CDR3. The CDR3 loop reads CASSPRLAGETQYF. The CDR3 DNA sequence: TGTGCCAGCAGCCCCCGGCTAGCGGGGGAGACCCAGTACTTC.

The chain couples TRBV7-6 to TRBJ1-2; the D is unclear. The length of the CDR3 is 14 residues. Trimming took 8 bases from V and 5 from J, leaving 18 bases between them. The germline V gene encodes CDR1 SGHVS and CDR2 FNYEAQ. The CDR3 sequence: CASSFTESSYGYTF. The CDR3 region has the DNA TGTGCCAGCTCGTTTACAGAAAGTTCGTATGGCTACACCTTC.

This clone turned up a few times. J is TRBJ2-2 and V is TRBV5-4; 12 bases fit TRBD1. The V and J ends lost 1 base and 7 bases, in that order; junction bases with no gene match: 5. The CDR3 spans 16 residues. Germline V gene lookup returns CDR1 SGHNT and CDR2 YYREEE (reference sequence). The CDR3 nucleotides are TGTGCCAGCAGCTTGCCGGGACAGGGGGCAGGCGGGGAGCTGTTTTTT. Its protein product is CASSLPGQGAGGELFF. The whole variable domain, filled in from reference TRBV5-4 and TRBJ2-2, reads ETGVTQSPTHLIKTRGQQVTLRCSSQSGHNTVSWYQQALGQGPQFIFQYYREEENGRGNFPPRFSGLQFPNYSSELNVNALELDDSALYLCASSLPGQGAGGELFFGEGSRLTVL.

This clone was seen more than once but under ten times. This sequence joins TRBV6-1 and TRBJ1-1; TRBD1 agrees at 7 bases. CDR1 and CDR2 from the germline V gene are MNHNS and SASEGT. The ends lost 4 bases at V and 3 bases at J; junction bases unmatched: 2. This CDR3 has 13 residues. This chain's CDR3 is CASSARGDTEAFF. The CDR3 DNA reads as TGTGCCAGCAGTGCCAGGGGGGACACTGAAGCTTTCTTT.

The CDR3 is CASSQGTSYNEQFF. CDR3 DNA: TGTGCCAGCAGTCAGGGGACCTCCTACAATGAGCAGTTCTTC. J is TRBJ2-1 and V is TRBV6-5; tentatively, D is TRBD1 (6 bases). Deletions cut 5 bases from V and 0 bases from J, with 8 bases between. The germline CDR1 and CDR2 sequences are MNHEY and SVGAGI. The CDR3 consists of 14 residues.

The rearrangement joins TRBV5-1 to TRBJ1-3; D not certain. Germline CDR1 SGHRS, CDR2 YFSETQ. V dropped 0 bases and J dropped 0 bases, with 4 bases sitting between them. This CDR3 region has 14 residues. CDR3 nucleotides: TGCGCCAGCAGCTTGGGAGTCTCTGGAAACACCATATATTTT. It translates to CASSLGVSGNTIYF.

The rearrangement links TRBV5-1 to TRBJ2-3, with D maybe TRBD1 (6 bases). There are 16 residues in the CDR3. The V gene's germline CDR1 is SGHRS and CDR2 YFSETQ. Trimming left V 4 bases short and J 2 bases short, with 17 bases between. CDR3 coding DNA: TGCGCCAGCAGCCGAGGGGGTACGGGCCTCACAGATACGCAGTATTTT. This translates into CASSRGGTGLTDTQYF. The entire variable domain, with the rest obtained from reference TRBV5-1 and TRBJ2-3, is as follows: KAGVTQTPRYLIKTRGQQVTLSCSPISGHRSVSWYQQTPGQGLQFLFEYFSETQRNKGNFPGRFSGRQFSNSRSEMNVSTLELGDSALYLCASSRGGTGLTDTQYFGPGTRLTVL.

V gene TRBV28 combines with J gene TRBJ2-7; 7 positions match TRBD1. V dropped 8 bases and J dropped 2; count of bases not matched to a gene: 12. CDR3 size: 15 residues. Germline V lookup: CDR1 MDHEN, CDR2 SYDVKM. For the CDR3, the DNA is TGTGCCAGCTGGCCGCGACAGGGCAGGGCCTACGAGCAGTACTTC. Residues: CASWPRQGRAYEQYF. The full variable domain, in which reference TRBV28 and TRBJ2-7 provide the parts outside the CDR3, is DVKVTQSSRYLVKRTGEKVFLECVQDMDHENMFWYRQDPGLGLRLIYFSYDVKMKEKGDIPEGYSVSREKKERFSLILESASTNQTSMYLCASWPRQGRAYEQYFGPGTRLTVT.

This chain joins TRBV4-2 and TRBJ2-3, with TRBD2 matching 11 bases. Trimming at V came to 0 bases and at J to 7 bases, leaving 9 bases not matched to a gene. The CDR3 consists of 17 residues. From germline, CDR1 is LGHNA and CDR2 YNFKEQ. CDR3 region: CASSQDSSGRIVNTQYF. The DNA for the CDR3 is TGTGCCAGCAGCCAAGATTCTAGCGGGAGGATAGTAAATACGCAGTATTTT.

The chain is built from TRBV19 and TRBJ1-5; 7 bases align to TRBD1. The germline gives CDR1 LNHDA, CDR2 SQIVND (reference sequence). The CDR3 has 14 amino acids. Trimming removed 5 bases from V and 4 bases from J; junction bases left unmatched: 5. In nucleotides, the CDR3 is TGTGCCAGTAGTTCGGCAGGGGGGAATCAGCCCCAGCATTTT. It is translated as CASSSAGGNQPQHF.

The chain is built from TRBV9 and TRBJ2-7; tentatively, D is TRBD2 (5 bases). This CDR3 spans 15 amino acids. V was trimmed by 4 bases and J by 2 bases, leaving 16 bases between them. Germline V lookup: CDR1 SGDLS, CDR2 YYNGEE. CDR3 DNA: TGTGCCAGCAGCCCCCCCTCGGGGTTGGCCTACGAGCAGTACTTC. Translating gives CASSPPSGLAYEQYF.

V usage is TRBV12-2 and J usage is TRBJ2-7; the D call TRBD2 from the table was never checked on the DNA. TRBV12-2 is an annotated pseudogene. The CDR3 loop spans 19 amino acids. This CDR3 reads CASRSNSGSSRRERYEQYF. The DNA for the CDR3 is TGTGCAAGTCGCTCCAATAGCGGGAGCAGTAGACGGGAGCGATACGAGCAGTACTTC.

This clone was observed a handful of times. This chain connects TRBV6-5 to TRBJ2-7; no firm D call. Per germline, CDR1 MNHEY and CDR2 SVGAGI. This CDR3 has 16 residues. Trimming removed 0 bases from V and 0 bases from J, with 12 bases in between. In DNA form, the CDR3 reads TGTGCCAGCAGTTACTCGATACCCCTGAGCTCCTACGAGCAGTACTTC. This gives the protein CASSYSIPLSSYEQYF.